One sample yielded the 25 T cell receptor beta chains listed below, sequenced in a study of blood T cell repertoires in COVID-19. Assay: immunoSEQ multiplex PCR; the TCRdb copy retains only in-frame clones and omits some. The data show approximately 70,000 clones, with 80% to 90% seen just once and roughly 6.8% held by the top ten. Specimen: peripheral blood. These TCRs come from a woman of 80 years or more with active COVID-19.

This rearrangement joins TRBV19 to TRBJ1-1, with a tentative D call TRBD1 (5 bases). V was shortened by 7 bases and J by 0 bases, with 9 bases between the two germline ends. The CDR3 spans 13 residues. Germline CDR1 and CDR2: LNHDA and SQIVND (reference sequence). CDR3 in DNA: TGTGCCAGTATGACAGCTATGAACACTGAAGCTTTCTTT. Translation gives CASMTAMNTEAFF. The full variable domain, with the rest looked up from reference TRBV19 and TRBJ1-1, is DGGITQSPKYLFRKEGQNVTLSCEQNLNHDAMYWYRQDPGQGLRLIYYSQIVNDFQKGDIAEGYSVSREKKESFPLTVTSAQKNPTAFYLCASMTAMNTEAFFGQGTRLTVV.

The V call is TRBV19, the J call TRBJ1-1; D unclear. CDR1 and CDR2 from the germline V gene are LNHDA and SQIVND (reference sequence). V was clipped by 3 bases and J by 4 bases, with 9 bases between them. The CDR3 is 13 amino acids. The CDR3 sequence is CASSIYSSTEAFF. DNA for the CDR3: TGTGCCAGTAGTATCTATTCTTCCACTGAAGCTTTCTTT.

DNA for the CDR3: TGTGCCAGCAGCCCCAGGATTTCTGGGGCCAACGTCCTGACTTTC. It yields the protein CASSPRISGANVLTF. The chain joins TRBV3-1 (or the pseudogene TRBV3-2) to TRBJ2-6; D is undetermined. V lost 4 bases and J lost 1, with 8 bases in between. CDR1 and CDR2 (germline): LGHDT, YNNKEL (reference sequence). The CDR3 totals 15 residues.

The J gene is TRBJ2-7, the V gene TRBV19; 9 bases line up with TRBD1. The CDR3 is 15 amino acids. Per the germline V gene, CDR1 is LNHDA and CDR2 is SQIVND (reference sequence). V shed 5 bases and J 3 bases; nucleotides not matched to a gene: 8. CDR3 loop: CASSANRGRIYEQYF. The CDR3 DNA is TGTGCCAGTAGTGCGAACAGGGGGCGCATCTACGAGCAGTACTTC. The full variable domain, its missing parts supplied by reference TRBV19 and TRBJ2-7, is DGGITQSPKYLFRKEGQNVTLSCEQNLNHDAMYWYRQDPGQGLRLIYYSQIVNDFQKGDIAEGYSVSREKKESFPLTVTSAQKNPTAFYLCASSANRGRIYEQYFGPGTRLTVT.

J is TRBJ2-7 and V is TRBV20-1; D is possibly TRBD1 (6 bases). Germline V gene lookup returns CDR1 DFQATT and CDR2 SNEGSKA (reference sequence). The V and J ends lost 1 base and 12 bases respectively, with 13 bases between them. The CDR3 extends over 11 amino acids. The DNA for the CDR3 is TGCAGTGCTAGAGCTACAGGGTCTCTGTACTTC. This encodes CSARATGSLYF.

The chain's CDR3 is CASSQDRVAYGYTF. The CDR3 DNA reads TGTGCCAGCAGCCAAGACAGGGTAGCCTATGGCTACACCTTC. The chain couples TRBV3-1 (or the pseudogene TRBV3-2) to TRBJ1-2; perhaps TRBD1 as D (5 bases). The CDR3 covers 14 residues. From germline, CDR1 is LGHDT and CDR2 YNNKEL (reference sequence). Trimming pared 0 bases from V and 4 bases from J, leaving 9 bases between.

The sample holds one count of this clone. The V call is TRBV7-2, the J call TRBJ2-7; the match to TRBD1 covers 8 bases. Losses at the gene ends were 6 bases for V and 2 bases for J; bases not matched to a gene: 12. CDR1 is SGHTA and CDR2 is FQGNSA in the germline V gene. This CDR3 is built from 16 residues. The CDR3: CASRPRSGGMPYEQYF. As DNA, the CDR3 is TGTGCCAGCAGACCAAGGTCAGGGGGCATGCCCTACGAGCAGTACTTC.

This sequence joins TRBV5-1 and TRBJ2-7, with 10 bases lining up with TRBD1. Germline V CDR1 and CDR2: SGHRS, YFSETQ. V lost 0 bases and J lost 5; bases outside the gene matches: 5. There are 15 residues in the CDR3. CDR3: CASSLGGQGTHEQYF. CDR3 in DNA: TGCGCCAGCAGCTTGGGGGGACAGGGGACCCACGAGCAGTACTTC.

This chain links TRBV6-6 with TRBJ2-7; D is perhaps TRBD1 (5 bases). The CDR3 sequence is 12 residues long. The V end lost 3 bases, the J end lost 6 bases, and 9 bases lay between the germline ends. Per the germline V gene, CDR1 is MNHNY and CDR2 is SVGAGI (reference sequence). The CDR3 reads CASSYVQGEQYF. The DNA for the CDR3 is TGTGCCAGCAGTTATGTTCAGGGCGAGCAGTACTTC.

The genes are TRBV5-1 and TRBJ2-1, with 9 nucleotides matching TRBD1. Germline loops: CDR1 SGHRS, CDR2 YFSETQ. The CDR3 runs 13 residues. V trimming: 4 bases; J trimming: 7 bases; junction bases outside the gene matches: 3. This CDR3 is CASSPGQGNEQFF. DNA for the CDR3: TGCGCCAGCAGCCCCGGACAGGGGAATGAGCAGTTCTTC.

The V and J genes are TRBV5-4 and TRBJ1-2, with 7 bases matching TRBD1. CDR3 size: 16 residues. With V trimmed by 4 bases and J by 2 bases, 11 bases remained unmatched. Germline values: CDR1 SGHNT, CDR2 YYREEE (reference sequence). CDR3 DNA sequence: TGTGCCAGCAGCCCCCGAGGGGCAGGGGGGAACTATGGCTACACCTTC. Its protein is CASSPRGAGGNYGYTF.

The chain combines TRBV24-1 with TRBJ2-1; 7 bases line up with TRBD2. Looked up from germline, CDR1 is KGHDR and CDR2 is SFDVKD. The CDR3 is 15 residues long. V was clipped by 10 bases and J by 4 bases; unmatched bases: 12. The CDR3 loop is CATRIGPSGYNEQFF. In DNA, the CDR3 is TGTGCCACGAGAATAGGGCCTAGCGGTTACAATGAGCAGTTCTTC.

This clone was recorded once. The genes are TRBV29-1 and TRBJ2-5, with 9 positions matching TRBD1. The CDR3 is made up of 13 amino acids. V lost 7 bases, J lost 5 bases, and 8 bases stayed unmatched. Germline V gene sequence: CDR1 SQVTM, CDR2 ANQGSEA. The CDR3 bases are TGCAGCGCACGGGACAGGGTATCTGAGACCCAGTACTTC. It specifies CSARDRVSETQYF.

This clone was seen only a few times. The chain couples TRBV6-2 or TRBV6-3 to TRBJ1-5; no definite D call. V lost 3 bases to trimming and J lost 0 bases, with 18 bases between them. The length of the CDR3 is 18 residues. Germline V gene sequence: CDR1 MNHEY, CDR2 SVGEGT. The CDR3 is CASSYEIGGSYSNQPQHF. The CDR3 DNA sequence: TGTGCCAGCAGTTATGAGATAGGAGGGTCCTATAGCAATCAGCCCCAGCATTTT.

V gene TRBV7-9 combines with J gene TRBJ1-2; D may be TRBD1 (6 bases). This CDR3 is built from 14 residues. V lost 4 bases, J lost 2 bases, and 11 bases lay in between. Germline CDR1 and CDR2: SEHNR and FQNEAQ (reference sequence). The CDR3 nucleotides are TGTGCCAGCAGCTCGACAGGTCCCAACTATGGCTACACCTTC. It specifies CASSSTGPNYGYTF.

V usage is TRBV19 and J usage is TRBJ1-1; 7 bases are a match to TRBD1. The CDR3 loop spans 15 amino acids. Germline V lookup: CDR1 LNHDA, CDR2 SQIVND (reference sequence). V dropped 5 bases and J dropped 5; count of bases not matched to a gene: 11. The CDR3 nucleotides are TGTGCCAGTAGTCTCCAACAGGGGCTGGATACTGAAGCTTTCTTT. This codes for CASSLQQGLDTEAFF.

The V gene is TRBV5-1, the J gene TRBJ2-3; maybe TRBD2 (5 bases). The ends were cut back, 0 bases at V and 0 bases at J, with 8 bases in the middle. The V gene's germline CDR1 is SGHRS and CDR2 YFSETQ. This CDR3 contains 15 residues. The CDR3 DNA reads TGCGCCAGCAGCTTGGACGGGGAAAGCACAGATACGCAGTATTTT. Translating gives CASSLDGESTDTQYF.

This chain joins TRBV7-3 and TRBJ2-1, with TRBD2 matching 12 bases. CDR3 length: 19 residues. V lost 5 bases to trimming and J lost 3 bases; unmatched junction nucleotides: 14. CDR1 and CDR2 (germline): SGHTA, FQGTGA. The CDR3 nucleotides read TGTGCCAGCAGCACTCAGACTAGCGGGAGTTGGGGGATCTACAATGAGCAGTTCTTC. It specifies CASSTQTSGSWGIYNEQFF.

CDR3 region: CASSWGQGRVANEKLFF. Written as DNA, the CDR3 is TGTGCCAGCAGTTGGGGACAGGGGCGCGTAGCTAATGAAAAACTGTTTTTT. The chain combines TRBV28 with TRBJ1-4; 10 bases fit TRBD1. CDR1 and CDR2 from the germline V gene are MDHEN and SYDVKM. V lost 4 bases, J lost 3 bases, and 8 bases stayed unmatched. This CDR3 region has 17 residues. Complete variable domain (other parts from reference TRBV28 and TRBJ1-4): DVKVTQSSRYLVKRTGEKVFLECVQDMDHENMFWYRQDPGLGLRLIYFSYDVKMKEKGDIPEGYSVSREKKERFSLILESASTNQTSMYLCASSWGQGRVANEKLFFGSGTQLSVL.

This chain connects TRBV2 to TRBJ2-7; 9 bases are a match to TRBD1. This CDR3 comprises 13 residues. Germline-derived CDR1 and CDR2 are SNHLY and FYNNEI. The junction had 8 bases not matched to a gene; V was cut back by 7 bases and J by 7 bases. CDR3 DNA sequence: TGTGCCAGCACTGGGACAGGGATCGGAGAGCAGTACTTC. Translating it yields CASTGTGIGEQYF.

This CDR3 is CASSRDLTTQPQHF. CDR3 sequence (DNA): TGTGCCAGCAGCCGCGATCTAACCACTCAGCCCCAGCATTTT. The chain employs TRBV3-1 (or the pseudogene TRBV3-2) and TRBJ1-5; D unresolved. The CDR3 sequence is 14 residues long. Germline CDR1 reads LGHDT; CDR2 reads YNNKEL (reference sequence). Trimming shortened V by 4 bases and J by 6 bases, and 13 bases separated the two germline ends.

This sequence joins TRBV28 and TRBJ2-7, with 9 bases aligning to TRBD2. V was pared by 2 bases and J by 4 bases, with 9 bases of the junction left unmatched. Germline assignment: CDR1 MDHEN and CDR2 SYDVKM. This CDR3 has 16 residues. The CDR3 loop is CASSLLGGSGSYEQYF. The CDR3 DNA reads as TGTGCCAGCAGTTTACTGGGAGGTAGCGGGAGTTACGAGCAGTACTTC.

V usage is TRBV5-8 and J usage is TRBJ2-2; 7 positions agree with TRBD1. The CDR3 consists of 17 residues. V dropped 2 bases and J dropped 1; count of bases not matched to a gene: 8. Germline V gene data show CDR1 as SGHTS and CDR2 as YDEGEE. CDR3 sequence: CASSLRFGTVNTGELFF. The CDR3, as DNA: TGTGCCAGCAGCTTAAGATTCGGGACAGTGAACACCGGGGAGCTGTTTTTT.

The CDR3, as DNA: TGTGCCAGCAGCTTACGTACGGGAGTTGTTGATGAGCAGTTCTTC. Translated: CASSLRTGVVDEQFF. V and J are TRBV11-3 and TRBJ2-1; D is perhaps TRBD2 (6 bases). Germline values: CDR1 SGHNT, CDR2 YENEEA. This CDR3 comprises 15 residues. Trimming removed 2 bases from V and 8 bases from J, with 16 bases in between.

The chain joins TRBV29-1 to TRBJ1-1; D possibly corresponds to TRBD1 (5 bases). In germline, CDR1 is SQVTM, CDR2 ANQGSEA. V was clipped by 5 bases and J by 4 bases, with 14 bases between them. The CDR3 totals 13 residues. The CDR3 DNA follows: TGCAGCGTTAAGATCGGGGGGGTCACTGAAGCTTTCTTT. Amino acid sequence: CSVKIGGVTEAFF.